What follows are 24 T cell receptor beta chains derived from one specimen sequenced in a study of T cell repertoires in cytomegalovirus infection. The antigens of these receptors remain unknown. MiXCR, applied by TCRdb to the reads, yields one record per CDR3 protein. The table records about 570,000 distinct CDR3 sequences, almost 40% of them present only once. Sequenced here: cultured PBMCs, sampled from culture after CMV antigen stimulation. These receptors all stem from a human donor in good health (CMV status not recorded). Some clones in this sample may be carry-over from other donors' samples.

The chain employs TRBV18 and TRBJ2-1; D ambiguous. There are 15 residues in the CDR3. Germline loops: CDR1 KGHSH, CDR2 LQKENI. The V end was cut by 2 bases, the J end by 7 bases, with 15 bases between. CDR3 nucleotides: TGTGCCAGCTCACCAGTTGCCCCTCGGGCAAATGAGCAGTTCTTC. This encodes CASSPVAPRANEQFF.

The genes are TRBV7-4 and TRBJ1-3; D ambiguous. The V end was cut by 1 base, the J end by 3 bases, with 7 bases between. Germline loops: CDR1 SGHVT, CDR2 SQSDAQ. The CDR3 is made up of 14 amino acids. The CDR3 DNA reads as TGTGCCAGCAGCTTAGAAATAGGTGGAAACACCATATATTTT. Translating it yields CASSLEIGGNTIYF.

In its sample, this clonotype was seen a few times. The chain carries TRBV4-3 and TRBJ1-4; D uncertain. Trimming took off 1 base at V and 0 bases at J, with 18 bases between the two ends. CDR1 and CDR2 (germline): LGHNA, YSLEER. The CDR3 is 19 amino acids. The CDR3 region has the DNA TGCGCCAGCAGCCAAGGGGTTCCGGCCGAGGGAGCAACTAATGAAAAACTGTTTTTT. Protein: CASSQGVPAEGATNEKLFF.

CDR3 amino acids: CASGLVLGRPFMNTEAFF. The CDR3 DNA follows: TGTGCTAGTGGTTTGGTACTGGGCCGGCCTTTCATGAACACTGAAGCTTTCTTT. This rearrangement joins TRBV12-5 to TRBJ1-1, with D unclear. CDR1 and CDR2 (germline): LGHNT, FRNRAP. The CDR3 is 18 residues long. V shed 0 bases and J shed 0 bases, with 17 bases lying between them.

This clonotype was counted many times. This chain joins TRBV12-3 or TRBV12-4 and TRBJ1-5, with TRBD1 as a possible D gene (6 bases). V gave up 3 bases and J gave up 5 bases, with 8 bases separating them. The CDR3 length is 13 residues. This CDR3 is CASSLTGDQPQHF. CDR3 in DNA: TGTGCCAGCAGTTTGACAGGTGATCAGCCCCAGCATTTT.

This rearrangement joins TRBV7-2 to TRBJ2-6; perhaps TRBD1 as D (5 bases). Trimming pared 4 bases from V and 13 bases from J, leaving 17 bases between. Germline CDR1 and CDR2: SGHTA and FQGNSA. The CDR3 has 14 amino acids. The CDR3 loop is CASSSEVGRPVLTF. CDR3 DNA: TGTGCCAGCAGCTCAGAGGTGGGGCGCCCAGTCCTGACTTTC.

V usage is TRBV28 and J usage is TRBJ1-4; perhaps TRBD1 as D (6 bases). The CDR3 is 15 residues long. Trimming pared 6 bases from V and 7 bases from J, leaving 18 bases between. Germline lookup yields CDR1 MDHEN and CDR2 SYDVKM. The CDR3 coding sequence is TGTGCCAGCAGCTTAACGGGGCAGGGGAGTGAAAAACTGTTTTTT. The encoded protein is CASSLTGQGSEKLFF.

This clonotype was counted a few times. The chain recombines TRBV5-6 with TRBJ1-6, with D tentatively TRBD1 (5 bases). The CDR3 is 15 amino acids. The germline V gene has CDR1 SGHDT and CDR2 YYEEEE. V dropped 2 bases and J dropped 7 bases, with 13 bases sitting between them. CDR3 region: CASSFQGTKNSPLHF. The CDR3 DNA is TGTGCCAGCAGCTTCCAAGGGACGAAAAATTCACCCCTCCACTTT.

As DNA, the CDR3 is TGCGCCAGCAGCCAAGATATGAGGGGGGTGCTGGGCTATGGCTACACCTTC. It is translated as CASSQDMRGVLGYGYTF. This chain uses TRBV4-3 with TRBJ1-2; TRBD1 might be the D (6 bases). This CDR3 is 17 amino acids long. Germline CDR1 is LGHNA and CDR2 is YSLEER. Deletions cut 0 bases from V and 4 bases from J, with 18 bases between.

The chain combines TRBV18 with TRBJ2-7; D gene unclear. The germline V gene has CDR1 KGHSH and CDR2 LQKENI. V gave up 5 bases and J gave up 6 bases, with 14 bases separating them. The CDR3 has 13 residues. CDR3 residues: CASSIGGLGEQYF. The DNA for the CDR3 is TGTGCCAGCTCAATCGGCGGTCTCGGCGAGCAGTACTTC. The variable domain in full, with the rest retrieved from reference TRBV18 and TRBJ2-7, is NAGVMQNPRHLVRRRGQEARLRCSPMKGHSHVYWYRQLPEEGLKFMVYLQKENIIDESGMPKERFSAEFPKEGPSILRIQQVVRGDSAAYFCASSIGGLGEQYFGPGTRLTVT.

The V gene is TRBV27, the J gene TRBJ2-1; 8 bases are a match to TRBD2. The CDR3 consists of 15 residues. V lost 8 bases and J lost 5; bases outside the gene matches: 11. Germline V gene data show CDR1 as MNHEY and CDR2 as SMNVEV (reference sequence). CDR3 nucleotide sequence: TGTGCCAGCGGTCCGTCTAGCGGGTGGAACAATGAGCAGTTCTTC. Its translation: CASGPSSGWNNEQFF.

This rearrangement joins TRBV6-2 or TRBV6-3 to TRBJ2-3; 8 bases match TRBD2. This CDR3 spans 12 amino acids. V shed 4 bases, J shed 9 bases, and the junction held 3 bases outside the gene matches. Germline V gene data show CDR1 as MNHEY and CDR2 as SVGEGT. This chain's CDR3 is CASSSRTSTQYF. DNA of the CDR3: TGTGCCAGCAGTTCCAGGACTAGCACGCAGTATTTT.

The chain uses TRBV7-6 and TRBJ2-1; tentative D call: TRBD1 (5 bases). Germline CDR1 SGHVS, CDR2 FNYEAQ. Between the trimmed V and J ends, which lost 5 bases and 0 bases, there was a span of 14 bases. The CDR3 extends over 16 amino acids. CDR3 in amino acids: CASSREAGPSYNEQFF. The CDR3 DNA reads as TGTGCCAGCAGCCGAGAGGCAGGGCCCTCCTACAATGAGCAGTTCTTC.

V and J are TRBV7-8 and TRBJ1-6, with D tentatively TRBD1 (5 bases). The length of the CDR3 is 14 residues. V shed 3 bases and J shed 10 bases, with 13 bases lying between them. Germline V gene lookup returns CDR1 SGHVS and CDR2 FQNEAQ. The DNA of the CDR3 is TGTGCCAGCAGCTTTGGGGCAGGTGCATCACCCCTCCACTTT. Translating it yields CASSFGAGASPLHF.

Only one count was recorded for this clonotype. The chain carries TRBV6-6 and TRBJ2-3; unclear D gene. The CDR3 loop spans 15 amino acids. V shed 5 bases and J shed 0 bases, with 12 bases lying between them. Looked up from germline, CDR1 is MNHNY and CDR2 is SVGAGI (reference sequence). CDR3 region: CASSPDPVSTDTQYF. The CDR3 DNA follows: TGTGCCAGCAGTCCCGACCCCGTTAGCACAGATACGCAGTATTTT.

The rearrangement links TRBV4-2 to TRBJ1-1; 8 bases align to TRBD1. The ends lost 8 bases at V and 5 bases at J; junction bases unmatched: 7. CDR3 length: 13 residues. Per the germline V gene, CDR1 is LGHNA and CDR2 is YNFKEQ. The CDR3 loop is CASRTGRGTEAFF. The CDR3 DNA reads as TGTGCCAGCCGGACAGGGAGGGGAACTGAAGCTTTCTTT.

The J gene is TRBJ1-3, the V gene TRBV15, with a possible D match to TRBD1 (6 bases). The germline V and J ends were trimmed by 3 bases and 4 bases, with 10 bases remaining between them. CDR3 length equals 14 residues. CDR1 and CDR2 from the germline V gene are LNHNV and YYDKDF (reference sequence). The CDR3 protein is CATSSKTGGNTIYF. As DNA, the CDR3 is TGTGCCACCAGCAGCAAGACAGGAGGAAACACCATATATTTT.

V and J are TRBV20-1 and TRBJ1-2; maybe TRBD1 (5 bases). V lost 0 bases and J 8 bases, leaving 13 bases between the germline ends. Germline assignment: CDR1 DFQATT and CDR2 SNEGSKA (reference sequence). The CDR3 sequence is 13 residues long. CDR3 nucleotide sequence: TGCAGTGCTAGAGAGGGACGCGATAGGGGCTACACCTTC. Encoded protein: CSAREGRDRGYTF.

This chain uses TRBV7-2 with TRBJ1-5; D might be TRBD1 (6 bases). Trimming removed 5 bases at V and 2 bases at J, with 16 bases between. There are 16 residues in the CDR3. CDR1 SGHTA and CDR2 FQGNSA come from the germline V gene. DNA of the CDR3: TGTGCCAGCAGCGCGAACAGGGTCTTGCGCAATCAGCCCCAGCATTTT. Its protein is CASSANRVLRNQPQHF.

The chain combines TRBV7-2 with TRBJ2-3, with a tentative D call TRBD2 (5 bases). The ends were cut back, 5 bases at V and 0 bases at J, with 15 bases in the middle. From germline, CDR1 is SGHTA and CDR2 FQGNSA. The CDR3 is 16 residues long. CDR3 DNA: TGTGCCAGCAGCACCGGGGTAGCGCCTAGCACAGATACGCAGTATTTT. This sequence encodes CASSTGVAPSTDTQYF.

In the case of this clonotype: A much larger clonotype is one base distant, so this may be a read error. V gene TRBV7-2 combines with J gene TRBJ2-7; a possible D gene is TRBD2 (6 bases). The CDR3 sequence is 15 residues long. Deletions cut 5 bases from V and 4 bases from J, with 18 bases between. Per germline, CDR1 SGHTA and CDR2 FQGNSA. In DNA, the CDR3 is TGTACCAGCAGCCCGAGAGGTATTAGCGGTTACGAGCAGTACTTC. The encoded protein is CTSSPRGISGYEQYF.

This clonotype was seen a few times. This sequence joins TRBV20-1 and TRBJ1-4; TRBD1 agrees at 8 bases. Germline values: CDR1 DFQATT, CDR2 SNEGSKA (reference sequence). The CDR3 is 15 amino acids. The V gene end was trimmed by 6 bases and the J gene end by 5 bases; junction bases not matched to a gene: 11. DNA of the CDR3: TGCAGTGCCGCTTCCCCCGGGACAGGAAATGAAAAACTGTTTTTT. Translating gives CSAASPGTGNEKLFF.

The chain couples TRBV12-5 to TRBJ1-2; D is unresolved. V was shortened by 0 bases and J by 4 bases, with 12 bases between the two germline ends. Looked up from germline, CDR1 is LGHNT and CDR2 is FRNRAP. This CDR3 contains 15 residues. As DNA, the CDR3 is TGTGCTAGTGGTTTGGTACTGGGAGAAAGCTATGGCTACACCTTC. Its protein product is CASGLVLGESYGYTF.

This clonotype came up many times. V usage is TRBV7-8 and J usage is TRBJ2-1; D is ambiguous. This CDR3 spans 15 amino acids. Germline CDR1 is SGHVS and CDR2 is FQNEAQ. The V and J ends lost 2 bases and 2 bases respectively, with 10 bases between them. The CDR3 coding sequence is TGTGCCAGCAGCTTAAGCACAGATCCCTACAATGAGCAGTTCTTC. This encodes CASSLSTDPYNEQFF.